This passage covers 30 T cell receptor beta chains from one sample sequenced in a study of prognosis after radiotherapy for stage I lung cancer. Amplification of the TCR beta CDR3 (from genomic DNA) was done by two-round multiplex PCR. Primers targeting each individual TRBV and TRBJ gene were applied in first-round PCR. TCRdb processed the multiplex PCR reads anew with MiXCR; each CDR3 protein has one entry. The table records 50,000 to 75,000 distinct CDR3 sequences, 26% of them present only once. The sequences come from PBMCs, collected before or after stereotactic body radiation therapy (not recorded which). The receptors originated from a donor aged 50 or older with non-small cell lung cancer.

A word on this clonotype: This likely traces to a read error, being one base from a far larger clone. The chain links TRBV7-9 to TRBJ2-6; D uncertain. The V gene's germline CDR1 is SEHNR and CDR2 FQNEAQ (reference sequence). Trimming removed 1 base at V and 6 bases at J, with 10 bases between. The CDR3 loop spans 15 amino acids. In nucleotides, the CDR3 is TGTGCCAGCAGCTTAGGTGGTGCTGTGGCCAACGTCCTGACTTTC. Translated, it gives CASSLGGAVANVLTF.

This clonotype was observed at least ten times. The chain employs TRBV19 and TRBJ2-1, with D perhaps TRBD1 or TRBD2 (5 bases each). The V gene's germline CDR1 is LNHDA and CDR2 SQIVND (reference sequence). The CDR3 is 17 amino acids. Trimming removed 5 bases at V and 1 base at J, with 18 bases between. CDR3 coding DNA: TGTGCCAGTAGTTCCCCCCCCGGGACGTCTTCCTACAATGAGCAGTTCTTC. Protein product: CASSSPPGTSSYNEQFF.

This clonotype appeared once. A junction end diverges from the germline sequence, so it may reflect a read error. The J gene is TRBJ2-3, the V gene TRBV6-2 or TRBV6-3, with D perhaps TRBD2 (5 bases). The CDR3 length is 15 residues. In germline, CDR1 is MNHEY, CDR2 SVGEGT. CDR3 coding DNA: TGTGCCAGCAGTGGGTCGCGGGCCCTCACAGATACGCAATATTTT. Its protein is CASSGSRALTDTQYF.

On this clonotype itself: A far more abundant clone sits one base away, making this likely a read error. The rearrangement links TRBV6-4 to TRBJ2-1, with a weak D call TRBD1 (6 bases). V was shortened by 3 bases and J by 6 bases, with 15 bases between the two germline ends. The CDR3 has 15 amino acids. Germline lookup yields CDR1 MRHNA and CDR2 SNTAGT. The CDR3 bases are TGTGCCAGCAGTGAAAGGGACATGCAGGGCAATGAGCAGTTCTTC. The encoded protein is CASSERDMQGNEQFF.

With regard to this clonotype: A much more abundant neighbour one base away suggests this may be a read error. V gene TRBV12-3 or TRBV12-4 combines with J gene TRBJ2-5; D may be TRBD2 (7 bases). This CDR3 has 19 residues. Between the trimmed V and J ends, which lost 4 bases and 4 bases, there was a span of 28 bases. The CDR3 DNA reads as TGTGCCAGCAGTTCACCGACCCTCCTAAGAGGGGGGGCCCCAGAGACCCAGTACTTC. Its translation: CASSSPTLLRGGAPETQYF.

This clonotype was detected many times. V and J are TRBV20-1 and TRBJ2-7; D call uncertain. Between the trimmed V and J ends, which lost 6 bases and 0 bases, there was a span of 12 bases. The CDR3 is made up of 13 amino acids. Germline CDR1 DFQATT, CDR2 SNEGSKA (reference sequence). CDR3 sequence: CSANHPISYEQYF. The CDR3 region has the DNA TGCAGTGCCAATCACCCTATCTCCTACGAGCAGTACTTC.

This clonotype was observed at least ten times. The chain is built from TRBV24-1 and TRBJ1-2; the D is unclear. V lost 3 bases to trimming and J lost 0 bases, with 13 bases between them. Germline CDR1 and CDR2: KGHDR and SFDVKD. This CDR3 has 16 amino acids. The CDR3 loop reads CATSDGPSGSNYGYTF. Here the CDR3 DNA reads TGTGCCACCAGTGATGGGCCCTCGGGGTCTAACTATGGCTACACCTTC.

This clonotype was counted many times. V gene TRBV20-1 combines with J gene TRBJ1-5; 11 positions match TRBD1. With 5 bases clipped from V and 7 bases from J, the junction kept 16 bases outside the gene matches. In germline, CDR1 is DFQATT, CDR2 SNEGSKA (reference sequence). This CDR3 is built from 17 residues. CDR3 residues: CSAPGTGGVLKGQPQHF. The CDR3 DNA is TGCAGTGCTCCTGGGACAGGGGGGGTTCTCAAGGGCCAGCCCCAGCATTTT.

To note about this clonotype: A far larger clone is only one base removed, so a read error is likely. The CDR3 end shows no conserved phenylalanine or tryptophan, and so a read error is likely. This chain connects TRBV6-9 to TRBJ1-4, with D hard to call. The CDR3 sequence is 12 residues long. V dropped 4 bases and J dropped 8 bases, with 8 bases sitting between them. The germline gives CDR1 MNHGY, CDR2 SVAAGI. DNA of the CDR3: TGTGCCAGCAGTTCGGTAGGGGAAAAACTGTTTATT. This gives the protein CASSSVGEKLFI.

About this clonotype: Its ends do not fully match the called genes, so a read error is possible. The chain uses TRBV12-3 or TRBV12-4 and TRBJ2-3; 7 bases agree with TRBD1. The CDR3 extends over 17 amino acids. The CDR3 DNA is TGTGCCAGCAGTTCACTAAGCGGACAGGCCCACACAGATACGAAGTATTTT. Translating it yields CASSSLSGQAHTDTKYF.

This clonotype was seen ten or more times. The chain has TRBV6-1 and TRBJ1-2; 9 positions agree with TRBD1. The trim removed 7 bases at V and 8 bases at J, leaving 11 bases unmatched. The CDR3 contains 14 residues. The V gene's germline CDR1 is MNHNS and CDR2 SASEGT. The CDR3 DNA reads TGTGCCAGCATCCGGGGGACAGGGCAGTTCGGCTACACCTTC. Its protein is CASIRGTGQFGYTF.

About this clonotype: A much more abundant neighbour one base away suggests this may be a read error. The chain combines TRBV15 with TRBJ2-5; D is possibly TRBD1 (5 bases). Trimming pared 1 base from V and 5 bases from J, leaving 20 bases between. This CDR3 comprises 17 residues. Germline CDR1 reads LNHNV; CDR2 reads YYDKDF (reference sequence). The CDR3 coding sequence is TGTGCCACCAGCAGAGTTGGGAAGAACAGGTGTCAGGAGACCCAGTACTTC. It encodes CATSRVGKNRCQETQYF.

This clonotype was observed at least ten times. The CDR3 here is CASSLGQVSYNEQFF. In DNA, the CDR3 is TGTGCCAGCAGCTTAGGTCAGGTGTCCTACAATGAGCAGTTCTTC. The genes are TRBV7-2 and TRBJ2-1; no reliable D call. CDR3 length: 15 amino acids. Germline loops: CDR1 SGHTA, CDR2 FQGNSA. Trimming left V 1 base short and J 1 base short, with 8 bases between.

The sample holds many counts of this clonotype. V gene TRBV6-2 or TRBV6-3 combines with J gene TRBJ2-7; 8 nucleotides align to TRBD1. The J segment lost 4 bases and the V segment lost 6 bases, leaving 8 bases of the junction unmatched. This CDR3 comprises 14 residues. The germline V gene has CDR1 MNHEY and CDR2 SVGEGT. CDR3: CASSPGQGIYEQYF. The CDR3, as DNA: TGTGCCAGCAGCCCCGGACAGGGAATTTACGAGCAGTACTTC.

With respect to this clonotype: A much larger clone lies a single base off, so this may be a read error. This chain uses TRBV11-3 with TRBJ2-3; D is unresolved. The CDR3 consists of 14 residues. The V and J ends lost 6 bases and 0 bases respectively, with 10 bases between them. Per the germline V gene, CDR1 is SGHNT and CDR2 is YENEEA. DNA for the CDR3: TGTGCCAGCAGTCTCCGTGGGAGCACAGATACGCAGTATTTT. Translated: CASSLRGSTDTQYF.

This clonotype has ten or more counts. The chain links TRBV20-1 to TRBJ1-4; the D is unclear. CDR1 is DFQATT and CDR2 is SNEGSKA in the germline V gene (reference sequence). This CDR3 spans 14 amino acids. The germline V and J ends were trimmed by 6 bases and 7 bases, with 18 bases remaining between them. CDR3 amino acids: CSAVSGRSGEKLFF. Written as DNA, the CDR3 is TGCAGTGCCGTAAGCGGGAGGAGTGGTGAAAAACTGTTTTTT.

This clonotype has a count of ten or more. The chain uses TRBV4-3 and TRBJ1-1; no reliable D call. This CDR3 contains 14 residues. Germline V gene data show CDR1 as LGHNA and CDR2 as YSLEER. Trimming shortened V by 5 bases and J by 0 bases, and 10 bases separated the two germline ends. CDR3 region: CASSERVLNTEAFF. CDR3 coding DNA: TGCGCCAGCAGCGAACGGGTCCTGAACACTGAAGCTTTCTTT.

Note on this clonotype: The junction differs from germline at one of its ends, possibly a read error. The chain links TRBV19 to TRBJ2-3; D remains ambiguous. CDR1 is LNHDA, CDR2 SQIVND, per germline (reference sequence). The CDR3 consists of 16 residues. The CDR3 DNA is TGTCCCAGTAGTGCCCAGCTCGGTGGGGGCACAGATACGCAGTATTTT. Its protein is CPSSAQLGGGTDTQYF.

This clonotype was found many times. The chain couples TRBV5-6 to TRBJ2-7; no clear D. The ends were cut back, 1 base at V and 0 bases at J, with 5 bases in the middle. Germline V gene data show CDR1 as SGHDT and CDR2 as YYEEEE. CDR3 size: 13 residues. CDR3 loop: CASSLHSSYEQYF. The CDR3 nucleotides read TGTGCCAGCAGCTTGCACAGCTCCTACGAGCAGTACTTC.

A remark on this clonotype: A much larger clone is a single base away; this may be a read error. The CDR3 ends on some other residue instead of the conserved phenylalanine or tryptophan, so this is likely a read error. J is TRBJ2-1 and V is TRBV4-3; 7 positions agree with TRBD1. The CDR3 length is 16 residues. The germline V gene encodes CDR1 LGHNA and CDR2 YSLEER. V gave up 1 base and J gave up 5 bases; unmatched junction bases: 8. CDR3 amino acids: CASSQGGQLGHNEQFS. CDR3 in DNA: TGCGCCAGCAGCCAAGGGGGACAGTTAGGACACAATGAGCAGTTCTCC.

This clonotype was counted many times. This rearrangement joins TRBV30 to TRBJ1-3, with TRBD1 matching over 8 bases. The CDR3 sequence is 14 residues long. Germline CDR1 GTSNPN, CDR2 SVGIG (reference sequence). V trimming: 4 bases; J trimming: 4 bases; junction bases outside the gene matches: 6. DNA for the CDR3: TGTGCCTGGACCTCGACAGGGGTAGGAAACACCATATATTTT. Protein sequence: CAWTSTGVGNTIYF.

In its sample, this clonotype was seen many times. The chain joins TRBV7-2 to TRBJ2-7; D gene unclear. This CDR3 comprises 13 residues. V was pared by 4 bases and J by 4 bases, with 11 bases between. CDR1 and CDR2 from the germline V gene are SGHTA and FQGNSA. The CDR3 nucleotides are TGTGCCAGCAGCTCTCAAAGTGGTTACGAGCAGTACTTC. This sequence encodes CASSSQSGYEQYF.

In this sample, this clonotype turned up many times. The chain couples TRBV5-5 to TRBJ1-1; D possibly corresponds to TRBD1 (5 bases). CDR3 length equals 14 residues. V lost 4 bases and J lost 4, with 14 bases in between. The germline gives CDR1 SGHKS, CDR2 YYEKEE (reference sequence). The CDR3 DNA sequence: TGTGCCAGCAGCATACAGGCCTTTGGCACTGAAGCTTTCTTT. Translated, it gives CASSIQAFGTEAFF.

This chain connects TRBV2 to TRBJ1-1; D unresolved. Trimming left V 3 bases short and J 4 bases short, with 9 bases between. The germline V gene encodes CDR1 SNHLY and CDR2 FYNNEI. The CDR3 runs 13 residues. The CDR3 nucleotides read TGTGCCAGCAGTGATCGGGGAGGCACTGAAGCTTTCTTT. Protein product: CASSDRGGTEAFF. Full variable domain (outside the CDR3, taken from reference TRBV2 and TRBJ1-1): EPEVTQTPSHQVTQMGQEVILRCVPISNHLYFYWYRQILGQKVEFLVSFYNNEISEKSEIFDDQFSVERPDGSNFTLKIRSTKLEDSAMYFCASSDRGGTEAFFGQGTRLTVV.

This clonotype was counted many times. With a much larger clone just one base away, this may be a read error. The rearrangement links TRBV12-3 or TRBV12-4 to TRBJ2-1, with no clear D. The CDR3 has 11 residues. This CDR3 is CASSFVNERFF. The CDR3 bases are TGTGCCAGCAGTTTCGTCAATGAGCGGTTCTTC.

This clonotype occurred many times. The J gene is TRBJ2-3, the V gene TRBV7-6; no reliable D call. Trimming took off 5 bases at V and 0 bases at J, with 15 bases between the two ends. The CDR3 has 16 amino acids. CDR1 and CDR2 from the germline V gene are SGHVS and FNYEAQ. The CDR3 sequence is CASSDSGSGSTDTQYF. CDR3 DNA: TGTGCCAGCAGCGATAGTGGTAGTGGAAGCACAGATACGCAGTATTTT.

In its sample, this clonotype was seen many times. This sequence joins TRBV20-1 and TRBJ2-7, with 9 bases matching TRBD1. J was trimmed by 4 bases and V by 0 bases; bases with no gene match: 13. This CDR3 is 17 amino acids long. Germline lookup yields CDR1 DFQATT and CDR2 SNEGSKA (reference sequence). The CDR3 coding sequence is TGCAGTGCTAGAGATAGAGAATTGGGACAGGGAGAGTACGAGCAGTACTTC. Amino acids: CSARDRELGQGEYEQYF.

This clonotype was detected many times. The chain joins TRBV6-2 or TRBV6-3 to TRBJ2-3, with 8 bases that match TRBD2. J lost 6 bases, V lost 6 bases, and 14 bases had no gene match. Per the germline V gene, CDR1 is MNHEY and CDR2 is SVGEGT. CDR3 size: 16 residues. The chain's CDR3 is CASSGLSGGGRDTQYF. CDR3 nucleotide sequence: TGTGCCAGCAGCGGGCTGAGCGGGGGCGGCCGGGATACGCAGTATTTT.

This clonotype was counted many times. The chain links TRBV19 to TRBJ1-2; D unresolved. The CDR3 is 12 residues long. The ends were cut back, 3 bases at V and 6 bases at J, with 8 bases in the middle. Germline loops: CDR1 LNHDA, CDR2 SQIVND (reference sequence). CDR3 protein: CASSMPPDGYTF. The CDR3, as DNA: TGTGCCAGTAGTATGCCGCCGGATGGCTACACCTTC.

This clonotype was picked up one time. A read error is possible here, since a much larger clone lies one base away. The CDR3 is CASKGVDGKGFEAFF. The CDR3 DNA is TGTGCCAGTAAGGGCGTGGACGGCAAGGGTTTTGAAGCTTTCTTT. The J gene is TRBJ1-1, the V gene TRBV19, with D hard to call. V was cut by 7 bases and J by 7 bases, with 22 bases left in between. The V gene's germline CDR1 is LNHDA and CDR2 SQIVND (reference sequence). The length of the CDR3 is 15 residues.